This T cell receptor beta chain was sequenced for a study of T cells in Graves' hyperthyroidism and ophthalmopathy. Regions amplified from RNA transcripts were the TCR beta CDR3 regions. During a first-round RT-PCR of the TCR CDR3, the HTBI primer set was used. TCRdb reanalysed the multiplex PCR reads using MiXCR and keeps one entry per CDR3 protein. The sample includes roughly 170,000 distinct CDR3 sequences, over 15% of them seen just once. V lost 5 bases to trimming and J lost 0 bases, with 19 bases between them. The CDR3 runs 16 residues. Germline V gene lookup returns CDR1 DFQATT and CDR2 SNEGSKA (reference sequence). In its sample, this clonotype was seen many times. What it recognizes is unknown. Study outcomes and limitations: Ophthalmopathy, which appeared later, was predicted by the model a median roughly 6.5 months before onset.

The genes are TRBV20-1 and TRBJ1-1; a possible D gene is TRBD1 (6 bases). Sequenced: blood. This receptor was identified in a woman in her 50s with Graves' hyperthyroidism. The DNA for the CDR3 is TGCAGTGCTTTATTGGGCTACAGGGCCATGAACACTGAAGCTTTCTTT. As protein: CSALLGYRAMNTEAFF.